This paragraph covers one TCR beta chain sequence. Its matching antigen is unknown. The data derive from a study of OX40 agonist ivuxolimab in advanced cancers. Study-wide background: Patient treatment consisted of intravenous ivuxolimab administration every 2 weeks at 0.01 to 10 mg/kg. Study-wide results and caveats: At 0.1 to 3.0 mg/kg and by week 6, clonal expansion occurred in CD4+ and CD8+ blood T cells. Antigen specificity was not determined for the expanded peripheral T cells.

The method was immunoSEQ multiplex PCR; TCRdb's version includes in-frame clones alone and lacks a portion of them. The sample carries about 89,000 clones, about 86% recorded once. CDR3 length equals 14 residues. The germline CDR1 and CDR2 sequences are MNHNS and SASEGT. Trimming took 4 bases from V and 7 from J; bases not matched to a gene: 7. Specimen: CD4+ or CD8+ T cells sorted from blood, collected in a trial of the OX40 agonist ivuxolimab. This clonotype was obtained from an adult with an advanced solid tumor such as melanoma, head and neck, liver or kidney cancer. The chain carries TRBV6-1 and TRBJ2-7; TRBD1 matches 10 bases. The CDR3 loop is CASSGWDRGEEQYF. Written as DNA, the CDR3 is TGTGCCAGCAGTGGTTGGGACAGGGGTGAGGAGCAGTACTTC.